This T cell receptor beta chain was documented in a study of blood T cell repertoires in COVID-19. For the study at large: Both acute and convalescent COVID-19 samples were obtained from the United States, Italy and Spain.

The CDR3 has 14 residues. The J segment lost 3 bases and the V segment lost 2 bases, leaving 4 bases of the junction unmatched. CDR1 and CDR2 from the germline V gene are MDHEN and SYDVKM. In the original analysis: Reference gene primer amplification gave estimated nucleated cell counts. Assay used: immunoSEQ multiplex PCR; TCRdb lists only in-frame clones, some missing. V, J and clone size reflect that table, while D and trimming were determined from the DNA. This table holds about 140,000 clones, 85% to 90% found once. This chain joins TRBV28 and TRBJ2-7; 7 nucleotides match TRBD1. This TCR was sampled from a woman between 40 and 55 years old with acute or convalescent COVID-19. The specimen was peripheral blood. CDR3 sequence: CASSLHRGDYEQYF. CDR3 nucleotide sequence: TGTGCCAGCAGTTTACACAGGGGAGACTACGAGCAGTACTTC.